What follows are 32 T cell receptor beta chains derived from one specimen sequenced in a study of OX40 agonist ivuxolimab in advanced cancers. Sequencing used immunoSEQ multiplex PCR; TCRdb keeps in-frame clones, though not all of them. Among 50,000 to 65,000 clones, roughly 82% were seen once, and the ten largest hold around 3.8%. This specimen was CD4+ or CD8+ T cells sorted from blood, taken in a trial of the OX40 agonist ivuxolimab. These TCRs come from an adult with an advanced solid tumor such as melanoma, head and neck, liver or kidney cancer.

The V and J genes are TRBV19 and TRBJ1-1; 8 bases agree with TRBD1. The junction had 5 bases not matched to a gene; V was cut back by 4 bases and J by 1 base. This CDR3 has 15 residues. The germline V gene encodes CDR1 LNHDA and CDR2 SQIVND (reference sequence). CDR3 bases: TGTGCCAGTAGTACCACAGGGGGGGGGAACACTGAAGCTTTCTTT. Protein product: CASSTTGGGNTEAFF. The variable domain in full, completed from reference TRBV19 and TRBJ1-1, reads DGGITQSPKYLFRKEGQNVTLSCEQNLNHDAMYWYRQDPGQGLRLIYYSQIVNDFQKGDIAEGYSVSREKKESFPLTVTSAQKNPTAFYLCASSTTGGGNTEAFFGQGTRLTVV.

V and J are TRBV6-5 and TRBJ2-5; D perhaps matches TRBD1 (5 bases). V was trimmed by 5 bases and J by 6 bases, leaving 13 bases between them. From germline, CDR1 is MNHEY and CDR2 SVGAGI. The length of the CDR3 is 13 residues. CDR3 coding DNA: TGTGCCAGCAGTAAAAGGGGAAGGCAGACCCAGTACTTC. Protein: CASSKRGRQTQYF.

The V and J genes are TRBV4-2 and TRBJ1-1; tentative D call: TRBD1 (5 bases). Trimming took off 4 bases at V and 0 bases at J, with 9 bases between the two ends. Germline CDR1 and CDR2: LGHNA and YNFKEQ. The CDR3 contains 14 residues. DNA for the CDR3: TGTGCCAGCAGCCGGACAAACATGAACACTGAAGCTTTCTTT. Protein sequence: CASSRTNMNTEAFF.

The V call is TRBV29-1, the J call TRBJ2-3, with D possibly being TRBD2 (5 bases). The germline gives CDR1 SQVTM, CDR2 ANQGSEA. This CDR3 region has 13 residues. Deletions cut 2 bases from V and 0 bases from J, with 6 bases between. The CDR3 protein is CSVEPSSTDTQYF. The CDR3 DNA reads as TGCAGCGTTGAACCTAGCAGCACAGATACGCAGTATTTT.

The J gene is TRBJ2-7, the V gene TRBV5-1, with 12 bases fitting TRBD2. Germline assignment: CDR1 SGHRS and CDR2 YFSETQ. The CDR3 is 15 amino acids. Trimming removed 5 bases from V and 1 base from J; junction bases left unmatched: 4. CDR3 DNA: TGCGCCAGCAGATGGGGACTAGCGGGTTCCTACGAGCAGTACTTC. Translating it yields CASRWGLAGSYEQYF.

This clone was seen a few times. V is TRBV30 and J is TRBJ2-3; TRBD2 matches 10 bases. The V and J ends lost 1 base and 3 bases, in that order; junction bases with no gene match: 7. This CDR3 is 16 amino acids long. Germline V gene lookup returns CDR1 GTSNPN and CDR2 SVGIG (reference sequence). CDR3 loop: CAWSAGTSVRTDTQYF. The CDR3 DNA sequence: TGTGCCTGGAGTGCCGGGACTAGCGTCCGGACAGATACGCAGTATTTT. The full variable domain, rest sourced from reference TRBV30 and TRBJ2-3, is SQTIHQWPATLVQPVGSPLSLECTVEGTSNPNLYWYRQAAGRGLQLLFYSVGIGQISSEVPQNLSASRPQDRQFILSSKKLLLSDSGFYLCAWSAGTSVRTDTQYFGPGTRLTVL.

The CDR3 is CASRMGGDLSTEAFF. The CDR3 DNA reads TGTGCCAGCAGAATGGGGGGGGACTTGAGCACTGAAGCTTTCTTT. The chain joins TRBV28 to TRBJ1-1, with D perhaps TRBD1 (5 bases). V lost 6 bases, J lost 4 bases, and 18 bases lay in between. Germline-derived CDR1 and CDR2 are MDHEN and SYDVKM. The CDR3 covers 15 residues.

This clone was detected a few times. The chain combines TRBV5-1 with TRBJ1-2; 7 nucleotides line up with TRBD1. The CDR3 sequence is 18 residues long. V shed 4 bases, J shed 5 bases, and the junction held 20 bases outside the gene matches. CDR1 and CDR2 (germline): SGHRS, YFSETQ. This chain's CDR3 is CASSPGTPGQTLPYGYTF. The DNA for the CDR3 is TGCGCCAGCAGCCCAGGGACACCGGGACAGACCTTACCTTATGGCTACACCTTC. The full variable domain, rest sourced from reference TRBV5-1 and TRBJ1-2, is KAGVTQTPRYLIKTRGQQVTLSCSPISGHRSVSWYQQTPGQGLQFLFEYFSETQRNKGNFPGRFSGRQFSNSRSEMNVSTLELGDSALYLCASSPGTPGQTLPYGYTFGSGTRLTVV.

V is TRBV7-8 and J is TRBJ1-6; D gene ambiguous. Germline CDR1 SGHVS, CDR2 FQNEAQ. This CDR3 contains 14 residues. V lost 1 base and J lost 1, with 2 bases in between. Here the CDR3 reads CASSLGSYNSPLHF. The CDR3 DNA reads TGTGCCAGCAGCTTAGGGTCCTATAATTCACCCCTCCACTTT.

The rearrangement joins TRBV19 to TRBJ1-2; 7 bases line up with TRBD1. The V and J ends lost 8 bases and 8 bases, in that order; junction bases with no gene match: 5. The CDR3 consists of 11 residues. Germline V gene lookup returns CDR1 LNHDA and CDR2 SQIVND (reference sequence). Written as DNA, the CDR3 is TGTGCCAGTGAGGGGGCGCGAGGCTACACCTTC. Protein product: CASEGARGYTF.

V and J are TRBV28 and TRBJ1-6; TRBD1 is a possible D gene (5 bases). V was cut by 3 bases and J by 8 bases, with 14 bases left in between. The CDR3 consists of 15 residues. From germline, CDR1 is MDHEN and CDR2 SYDVKM. The CDR3 nucleotides are TGTGCCAGCAGTTTCCTGGGGGTCATGGATTCACCCCTCCACTTT. Translated: CASSFLGVMDSPLHF.

This chain links TRBV6-5 with TRBJ1-1; no clear D gene. The CDR3 totals 14 residues. Trimming pared 6 bases from V and 5 bases from J, leaving 16 bases between. Germline values: CDR1 MNHEY, CDR2 SVGAGI. CDR3 loop: CASSSLSVLTEAFF. In DNA form, the CDR3 reads TGTGCCAGCAGCTCATTATCCGTTCTGACTGAAGCTTTCTTT.

The J gene is TRBJ2-3, the V gene TRBV9, with TRBD2 matching over 7 bases. The ends lost 4 bases at V and 9 bases at J; junction bases unmatched: 17. The CDR3 length is 16 residues. The germline V gene has CDR1 SGDLS and CDR2 YYNGEE. Here the CDR3 reads CASSRGLLSRGGTQYF. For the CDR3, the DNA is TGTGCCAGCAGCCGGGGCTTACTGTCACGGGGAGGGACGCAGTATTTT.

The genes are TRBV7-9 and TRBJ1-2, with 9 bases matching TRBD1. Germline-derived CDR1 and CDR2 are SEHNR and FQNEAQ (reference sequence). This CDR3 comprises 16 residues. Germline trimming cut 5 bases from V and 8 bases from J; bases unmatched to any gene: 15. The CDR3 spells CASSPRTGVISWGYTF. CDR3 nucleotide sequence: TGTGCCAGCAGCCCTCGGACAGGGGTTATCTCTTGGGGCTACACCTTC.

Here the CDR3 reads CASSLMRGWKWSNEQFF. The CDR3 DNA follows: TGTGCCAGCAGCCTGATGAGGGGATGGAAATGGAGCAATGAGCAGTTCTTC. The chain has TRBV28 and TRBJ2-1, with D perhaps being TRBD1 or TRBD2 (5 bases each). This CDR3 spans 17 amino acids. Germline CDR1 and CDR2: MDHEN and SYDVKM. V lost 6 bases and J lost 6, with 24 bases in between.

The gene calls are TRBV11-2 and TRBJ1-1, with D possibly matching TRBD1 (6 bases). The germline V gene encodes CDR1 SGHAT and CDR2 FQNNGV. CDR3 length equals 18 residues. The germline V and J ends were trimmed by 6 bases and 4 bases, with 27 bases remaining between them. The CDR3 is CASRRQGGPLRGGTEAFF. CDR3 in DNA: TGTGCCAGCAGAAGACAAGGGGGGCCCCTCCGAGGGGGCACTGAAGCTTTCTTT.

This chain connects TRBV6-5 to TRBJ2-1, with D possibly being TRBD1 (5 bases). In germline, CDR1 is MNHEY, CDR2 SVGAGI. The CDR3 is 11 residues long. V was trimmed by 7 bases and J by 4 bases, leaving 5 bases between them. The CDR3 DNA reads as TGTGCCAGCACAGGGTACAATGAGCAGTTCTTC. Its translation is CASTGYNEQFF.

V is TRBV25-1 and J is TRBJ1-2; the D gene is possibly TRBD1 (6 bases). Germline lookup yields CDR1 MGHDK and CDR2 SYGVNS. Trimming removed 1 base at V and 0 bases at J, with 9 bases between. The CDR3 length is 15 residues. DNA for the CDR3: TGTGCCAGCAGTGAATTGGACAGTGCTAACTATGGCTACACCTTC. This codes for CASSELDSANYGYTF.

A note on this clone: The sample holds other DNA sequences that translate to the same CDR3. The rearrangement joins TRBV7-3 to TRBJ1-1, with D perhaps TRBD1 (6 bases). The CDR3 loop spans 14 amino acids. The germline V and J ends were trimmed by 1 base and 3 bases, with 9 bases remaining between them. CDR1 SGHTA and CDR2 FQGTGA come from the germline V gene. The CDR3 is CASSLNGGYTEAFF. CDR3 sequence (DNA): TGTGCCAGCAGCTTAAATGGGGGCTACACTGAAGCTTTCTTT.

The chain is built from TRBV6-6 and TRBJ2-7; 7 nucleotides align to TRBD1. Unmatched junction bases numbered 4, after V lost 1 base and J lost 1 base. CDR1 MNHNY and CDR2 SVGAGI come from the germline V gene (reference sequence). CDR3 size: 15 residues. CDR3 bases: TGTGCCAGCAGTTACTTAGGGACAGTTTCCTACGAGCAGTACTTC. Encoded protein: CASSYLGTVSYEQYF.

CDR3 protein: CASSPGTGIAKNIQYF. The CDR3 DNA reads as TGTGCCAGCAGCCCCGGGACAGGGATAGCCAAAAACATTCAGTACTTC. This chain links TRBV7-9 with TRBJ2-4; TRBD1 matches at 9 bases. CDR3 length: 16 residues. The germline V gene has CDR1 SEHNR and CDR2 FQNEAQ (reference sequence). Trimming removed 5 bases from V and 0 bases from J; junction bases left unmatched: 5.

The sample holds a few counts of this clone. The rearrangement joins TRBV19 to TRBJ1-1; no reliable D call. V was shortened by 7 bases and J by 0 bases, with 12 bases between the two germline ends. CDR3 length: 14 residues. Germline CDR1 is LNHDA and CDR2 is SQIVND (reference sequence). CDR3 in DNA: TGTGCCAGTATACGCGGTCGAGTGAACACTGAAGCTTTCTTT. It translates to CASIRGRVNTEAFF.

The chain carries TRBV4-3 and TRBJ1-6; D perhaps matches TRBD1 (5 bases). V dropped 1 base and J dropped 10 bases, with 11 bases sitting between them. Germline-derived CDR1 and CDR2 are LGHNA and YSLEER. This CDR3 spans 14 amino acids. In DNA, the CDR3 is TGCGCCAGCAGCCAAGGGCGGGGGTGGTCACCCCTCCACTTT. Translating gives CASSQGRGWSPLHF.

V usage is TRBV5-1 and J usage is TRBJ2-1; D perhaps matches TRBD2 (7 bases). Trimming removed 0 bases from V and 8 bases from J, with 21 bases in between. Germline CDR1 SGHRS, CDR2 YFSETQ. The CDR3 has 17 amino acids. CDR3 bases: TGCGCCAGCAGCTTGGACGCGCGGGGGCGAGGGTGGGATGAGCAGTTCTTC. This codes for CASSLDARGRGWDEQFF. Full variable domain (rest looked up from reference TRBV5-1 and TRBJ2-1): KAGVTQTPRYLIKTRGQQVTLSCSPISGHRSVSWYQQTPGQGLQFLFEYFSETQRNKGNFPGRFSGRQFSNSRSEMNVSTLELGDSALYLCASSLDARGRGWDEQFFGPGTRLTVL.

The chain recombines TRBV21-1 with TRBJ2-1. TRBV21-1 is termed a pseudogene. The CDR3 spans 14 residues. CDR3 coding DNA: TGTGCCAGCAGCAACGGGACGGTACTTAATGAGCAGTTCTTC. Translating gives CASSNGTVLNEQFF.

This clone was counted only a few times. The CDR3 sequence is CASSLVIAGGYLDEQFF. The CDR3 DNA reads TGCGCCAGCAGCTTAGTGATAGCGGGGGGGTATTTAGATGAGCAGTTCTTC. The V and J genes are TRBV5-1 and TRBJ2-1, with TRBD2 matching 11 bases. V shed 2 bases, J shed 8 bases, and the junction held 12 bases outside the gene matches. In germline, CDR1 is SGHRS, CDR2 YFSETQ. This CDR3 comprises 17 residues.

This chain joins TRBV5-6 and TRBJ1-6, with D uncertain. The CDR3 is 16 amino acids. Between the trimmed V and J ends, which lost 5 bases and 3 bases, there was a span of 15 bases. Germline V gives CDR1 SGHDT, CDR2 YYEEEE. The CDR3 region is CASSYRGKSYNSPLHF. Written as DNA, the CDR3 is TGTGCCAGCAGTTATAGAGGGAAGAGCTATAATTCACCCCTCCACTTT.

This clone has just one count. This chain connects TRBV6-6 to TRBJ1-2; D is ambiguous. V lost 0 bases and J 8 bases, leaving 10 bases between the germline ends. This CDR3 contains 13 residues. Germline V gene sequence: CDR1 MNHNY, CDR2 SVGAGI (reference sequence). Here the CDR3 DNA reads TGTGCCAGCAGTTACTCGAGAGCTGGCGGCTACACCTTC. Translating it yields CASSYSRAGGYTF.

J is TRBJ1-2 and V is TRBV7-2; no reliable D call. In germline, CDR1 is SGHTA, CDR2 FQGNSA. The CDR3 is made up of 14 amino acids. V lost 2 bases to trimming and J lost 6 bases, with 13 bases between them. The CDR3 reads CASSLQVSSNGYTF. The CDR3 DNA reads TGTGCCAGCAGCTTACAGGTATCGTCGAATGGCTACACCTTC.

The chain combines TRBV6-6 with TRBJ1-2; no firm D call. This CDR3 has 12 amino acids. V lost 7 bases and J 4 bases, leaving 10 bases between the germline ends. The V gene's germline CDR1 is MNHNY and CDR2 SVGAGI (reference sequence). In nucleotides, the CDR3 is TGTGCCAGCACCCACCCGATCTATGGCTACACCTTC. This translates into CASTHPIYGYTF.

The rearrangement joins TRBV5-1 to TRBJ2-5; 8 bases are shared with TRBD1. This CDR3 contains 14 residues. V lost 2 bases, J lost 6 bases, and 6 bases stayed unmatched. CDR1 is SGHRS, CDR2 YFSETQ, per germline. This CDR3 is CASSFDRGGQTQYF. CDR3 in DNA: TGCGCCAGCAGCTTCGACAGGGGAGGACAGACCCAGTACTTC.

V and J are TRBV4-3 and TRBJ2-7; no definite D call. V was pared by 4 bases and J by 0 bases, with 10 bases between. This CDR3 comprises 14 residues. In germline, CDR1 is LGHNA, CDR2 YSLEER. The DNA of the CDR3 is TGCGCCAGCAGCCCGAGGCAGAGCTCCTACGAGCAGTACTTC. This encodes CASSPRQSSYEQYF.